This paragraph covers one T cell receptor beta chain sequence. The data were produced by immunoSEQ multiplex PCR, yet TCRdb's version contains in-frame clones alone and is incomplete. The sample lists 250,000 or so clones, 88% occurring once. The data belong to a study of blood T cell repertoires in COVID-19. Turning to the study itself: Samples representing acute and convalescent COVID-19 were sourced from the United States, Italy and Spain. T cells, B-cell-depleted T cells, or PBMCs supplied cDNA or gDNA.

Sample: peripheral blood. The TCR originated in an elderly man with acute or convalescent COVID-19.

The CDR3, as DNA: TGTGCCAGCAGAAGAACCGGGAGCCCGTATGGCTACACCTTC. This gives the protein CASRRTGSPYGYTF. This chain connects TRBV14 to TRBJ1-2; D is undetermined. Germline assignment: CDR1 SGHDN and CDR2 FVKESK. The CDR3 sequence is 14 residues long. The V gene lost 6 bases and the J gene lost 5 bases, with 16 bases spanning the gap.